This TCR beta chain was observed in a study of control samples from healthy donors and cancer patients. Only in-frame clones appear in the TCRdb table, and some are missing; sequencing was by immunoSEQ multiplex PCR. The sample holds under 200,000 clones, over 85% seen once. Trimming took 0 bases from V and 6 from J, leaving 3 bases between them. Germline lookup yields CDR1 SNHLY and CDR2 FYNNEI. The CDR3 sequence is 11 residues long. This rearrangement joins TRBV2 to TRBJ2-7; D is uncertain. This receptor was identified in a woman aged 40 to 50 in good health. What was sequenced was blood. The CDR3 DNA is TGTGCCAGCAGTGAAGCAGGCGAGCAGTACTTC. It is translated as CASSEAGEQYF.